Listed below are T cell receptor beta chains from one sample, sequenced in a study of T-cell reconstitution after alpha-beta-depleted transplantation in children. TCRdb independently ran MiXCR on the PCR reads; one entry per CDR3 protein. The sample shows 500,000 to 750,000 distinct CDR3 sequences, approximately 13% of them seen only once. The sample in question was PBMCs, mostly from graft donor cells, obtained 360 days after TCRalphabeta/CD19-depleted stem cell transplant. The receptors derive from a male patient younger than 18 who had a stem cell transplant for acute myeloid leukemia, so the T cells may come from the graft donor. CDR3s include the opening cysteine and the closing phenylalanine or tryptophan. D genes are given only for firm matches. The size entry is marked missing in some rows and otherwise reads once, few, many or a size class.

v_gene	d_gene	abundance	j_gene	CDR3nt	CDR3aa
TRBV9	-	few	TRBJ2-1	TGTGCCAGCAGCGTAGGAGTCCATAATGAGCAGTTCTTC	CASSVGVHNEQFF
TRBV5-1	TRBD1	many	TRBJ2-7	TGCGCCAGCAGCGCGAACAGGGGTGTGTACGAGCAGTACTTC	CASSANRGVYEQYF
TRBV7-6	-	few	TRBJ1-1	TGTGCCAGCAGCTTGTCAGACTTCGGGGGGGACACTGAAGCTTTCTTT	CASSLSDFGGDTEAFF
TRBV7-3	TRBD2	few	TRBJ2-3	TGTGCCAGCAGTCTAAGCGGACTAGCGGCAGATACGCAGTATTTT	CASSLSGLAADTQYF
TRBV29-1	-	-	TRBJ1-1	TGCAGCCCAGAGGTAGCTTTGAACACTGAAGCTTTCTTT	CSPEVALNTEAFF
TRBV4-3	TRBD2	-	TRBJ2-1	TGCGCCAGCAGCCAAGATCCCCAAGCGGGAGGTTACAATGAGCAGTTCTTC	CASSQDPQAGGYNEQFF
TRBV7-2	TRBD1	few	TRBJ1-2	TGTGCCAGCAGCTGGACAGGGGTTAACTATGGCTACACCTTC	CASSWTGVNYGYTF
TRBV20-1	TRBD2	few	TRBJ2-5	TGCAGTGCTCCCGGGACTAGCAGGGGAACAGAGACCCAGTACTTC	CSAPGTSRGTETQYF
TRBV3-1	-	-	TRBJ2-5	TGTGCCAGCAGCCAGGGGGGGCTGTTCCAAGAGACCCAGTACTTC	CASSQGGLFQETQYF
TRBV7-2	-	few	TRBJ2-1	TGTGCCAGCCACCTGTTGGGAAATGAGCAGTTCTTC	CASHLLGNEQFF
TRBV27	-	-	TRBJ2-1	TGTGCCAGCAGCCCCTTGGATCGAGGGCCGTATTCCTACAATGAGCAGTTCTTC	CASSPLDRGPYSYNEQFF
TRBV29-1	-	-	TRBJ2-7	TGCAGCGGTTTACACCTCTACGAGCAGTACTTC	CSGLHLYEQYF
TRBV6-1	-	-	TRBJ2-7	TGTGCCAGCAGTGACCCAGGGAGCTCCTACGAGCAGTACTTC	CASSDPGSSYEQYF
TRBV20-1	TRBD2	-	TRBJ2-1	TGCAGTGCTAGAGATCAGGGACTAGTAGGGTCCCCACATGAGCAGTTCTTC	CSARDQGLVGSPHEQFF
TRBV29-1	TRBD1	-	TRBJ1-1	TGCAGCGTTGTGGGGGACAGGGGAGGGAACACTGAAGCTTTCTTT	CSVVGDRGGNTEAFF
TRBV29-1	TRBD2	few	TRBJ2-1	TGCAGCGTGTCTAGCGGGAAGTACAATGAGCAGTTCTTC	CSVSSGKYNEQFF
TRBV14	TRBD2	many	TRBJ2-1	TGTGCCAGCAGCCAAGGGGCCAGCGGGACGAGCTCCTACAATGAGCAGTTCTTC	CASSQGASGTSSYNEQFF
TRBV20-1	-	few	TRBJ1-2	TGCAGCCTCGACCTTGAGGGACGGACTTTCTATGGCTACACCTTC	CSLDLEGRTFYGYTF
TRBV7-3	TRBD2	-	TRBJ2-1	TGTGCCAGCAGCTACTTACCGGGACTAGCGGGAGGTCTCGGAAATGAGCAGTTCTTC	CASSYLPGLAGGLGNEQFF
TRBV11-2	TRBD2	few	TRBJ2-3	TGTGCCAGCAGCTTACTCTGGGCTAGCGGGGCGAGCACAGATACGCAGTATTTT	CASSLLWASGASTDTQYF